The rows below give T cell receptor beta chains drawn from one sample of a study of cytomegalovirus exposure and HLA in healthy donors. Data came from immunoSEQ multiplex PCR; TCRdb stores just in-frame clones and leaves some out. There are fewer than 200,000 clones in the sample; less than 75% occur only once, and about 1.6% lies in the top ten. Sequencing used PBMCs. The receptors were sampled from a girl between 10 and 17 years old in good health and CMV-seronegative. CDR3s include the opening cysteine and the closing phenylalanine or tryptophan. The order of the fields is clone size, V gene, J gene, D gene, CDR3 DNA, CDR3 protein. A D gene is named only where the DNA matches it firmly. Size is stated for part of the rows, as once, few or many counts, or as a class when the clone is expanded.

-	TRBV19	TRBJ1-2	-	TGTGCCAGCACGCCACAGGGTGACTATGGCTACACCTTC	CASTPQGDYGYTF
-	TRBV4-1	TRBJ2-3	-	TGCGCCAGCAGCCAAGCAGGGAAGGCTAGCACAGATACGCAGTATTTT	CASSQAGKASTDTQYF
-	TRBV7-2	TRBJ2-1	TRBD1	TGTGCCAGCAGCGCCGACAGGGGCTACAATGAGCAGTTCTTC	CASSADRGYNEQFF
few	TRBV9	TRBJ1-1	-	TGTGCCAGCAGCGTAGCTACGGTGGGCTCTACGGGGGAAGCTTTCTTT	CASSVATVGSTGEAFF
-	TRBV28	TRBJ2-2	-	TGTGCCAGCAGTTTAGGAGAAAGGATGTCCGGGGAGCTGTTTTTT	CASSLGERMSGELFF
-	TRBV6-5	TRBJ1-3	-	TGTGCCAGCAGTTACTCTAGTACTGGAAACACCATATATTTT	CASSYSSTGNTIYF
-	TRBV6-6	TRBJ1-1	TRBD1	TGTGCCAGCAGTTCAACAGGGGGGGACGCTGAAGCTTTCTTT	CASSSTGGDAEAFF
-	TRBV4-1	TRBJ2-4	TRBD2	TGCGCCAGCAGCCAGACCCGACTAGCCCTTACCAAAAACATTCAGTACTTC	CASSQTRLALTKNIQYF
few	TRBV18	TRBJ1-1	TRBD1	TGTGCCAGCCAAGGACAGGGGGGCGAAGCTTTCTTT	CASQGQGGEAFF
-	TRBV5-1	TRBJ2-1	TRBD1	TGCGCCAGCAGCTTTATAGGGGACAGGGGCGATGAGCAGTTCTTC	CASSFIGDRGDEQFF
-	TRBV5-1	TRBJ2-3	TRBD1	TGCGCTAGCAGAGAGGGGGCAAGAGATACGCAGTATTTT	CASREGARDTQYF
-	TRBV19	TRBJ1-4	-	TGTGCCAGTAGTCGACGGCGGTCTAATGAAAAACTGTTTTTT	CASSRRRSNEKLFF